These 14 T cell receptor beta chains originate from one sample sequenced in a study of long-term antiretroviral therapy in people with HIV. The libraries were made with immunoSEQ v3.0 at survey level. The method was immunoSEQ multiplex PCR; TCRdb's version includes in-frame clones alone and lacks a portion of them. The sample gives approximately 25,000 clones, 75% to 85% of which show up once; approximately 4.9% is in the top ten. Material: unsorted PBMCs, obtained 0.5 years after starting antiretroviral therapy. The receptors come from a woman in her thirties or forties with HIV.

This rearrangement joins TRBV2 to TRBJ2-3, with D unclear. V lost 1 base to trimming and J lost 0 bases, with 5 bases between them. The CDR3 consists of 14 residues. CDR1 SNHLY and CDR2 FYNNEI come from the germline V gene. CDR3 nucleotides: TGTGCCAGCAGTGAAGTTACCAGCACAGATACGCAGTATTTT. Translating gives CASSEVTSTDTQYF.

The rearrangement joins TRBV28 to TRBJ1-5; D unclear. The CDR3 length is 12 residues. The ends were cut back, 3 bases at V and 5 bases at J, with 5 bases in the middle. CDR1 and CDR2 from the germline V gene are MDHEN and SYDVKM. CDR3 nucleotides: TGTGCCAGCAGTTTGGAAGATCAGCCCCAGCATTTT. Translation: CASSLEDQPQHF. Full variable domain (remainder filled in from reference TRBV28 and TRBJ1-5): DVKVTQSSRYLVKRTGEKVFLECVQDMDHENMFWYRQDPGLGLRLIYFSYDVKMKEKGDIPEGYSVSREKKERFSLILESASTNQTSMYLCASSLEDQPQHFGDGTRLSIL.

The chain employs TRBV29-1 and TRBJ2-1; D not resolved. CDR1 is SQVTM and CDR2 is ANQGSEA in the germline V gene. The CDR3 is made up of 10 amino acids. V was clipped by 5 bases and J by 8 bases, with 7 bases between them. The CDR3 bases are TGCAGCGTTCGCCTCGATGAGCAGTTCTTC. This codes for CSVRLDEQFF.

This clone was seen more than once but under ten times. This chain links TRBV5-1 with TRBJ1-6, with D tentatively TRBD1 (5 bases). In germline, CDR1 is SGHRS, CDR2 YFSETQ. Trimming shortened V by 2 bases and J by 2 bases, and 8 bases separated the two germline ends. The CDR3 length is 15 residues. DNA for the CDR3: TGCGCCAGCAGCTTTAGGGACGCCTATAATTCACCCCTCCACTTT. Residues: CASSFRDAYNSPLHF. Full variable domain (missing parts from reference TRBV5-1 and TRBJ1-6): KAGVTQTPRYLIKTRGQQVTLSCSPISGHRSVSWYQQTPGQGLQFLFEYFSETQRNKGNFPGRFSGRQFSNSRSEMNVSTLELGDSALYLCASSFRDAYNSPLHFGNGTRLTVT.

This rearrangement joins TRBV23-1 to TRBJ1-5; D is unresolved. TRBV23-1 is an ORF; its function is uncertain. The CDR3 runs to 13 residues. V was shortened by 6 bases and J by 1 base, with 7 bases between the two germline ends. The CDR3: CASRGESNQPQHF. In nucleotides, the CDR3 is TGCGCCAGCAGGGGAGAGAGCAATCAGCCCCAGCATTTT.

The chain combines TRBV2 with TRBJ2-7; 8 bases are a match to TRBD1. V lost 4 bases and J lost 2; bases outside the gene matches: 4. In germline, CDR1 is SNHLY, CDR2 FYNNEI. The CDR3 spans 14 residues. Written as DNA, the CDR3 is TGTGCCAGCAGTGTGTCACAGGGGGCCTACGAGCAGTACTTC. Its protein is CASSVSQGAYEQYF.

This clone was counted between two and nine times. The J gene is TRBJ1-5, the V gene TRBV10-2; possible D gene TRBD1, 6 bases. The V gene lost 8 bases and the J gene lost 7 bases, with 12 bases spanning the gap. The germline CDR1 and CDR2 sequences are WSHSY and SAAADI. The CDR3 has 12 residues. The chain's CDR3 is CASQQGGQPQHF. CDR3 bases: TGCGCCAGCCAACAGGGAGGACAGCCCCAGCATTTT.

The chain combines TRBV5-1 with TRBJ2-1; the match to TRBD2 covers 10 bases. Per the germline V gene, CDR1 is SGHRS and CDR2 is YFSETQ. The ends lost 4 bases at V and 8 bases at J; junction bases unmatched: 3. The CDR3 totals 13 residues. CDR3 residues: CASSPSGGHEQFF. CDR3 DNA sequence: TGCGCCAGCAGCCCTAGCGGGGGCCATGAGCAGTTCTTC.

This clone was counted a few times. CDR3 nucleotide sequence: TGCGCCAGCATGACCACAGCAGTTTCCTACGAGCAGTACTTC. Encoded protein: CASMTTAVSYEQYF. The genes are TRBV5-1 and TRBJ2-7; D remains ambiguous. The germline V gene encodes CDR1 SGHRS and CDR2 YFSETQ. The CDR3 loop spans 14 amino acids. The V gene lost 6 bases and the J gene lost 1 base, with 14 bases spanning the gap.

The rearrangement joins TRBV4-1 to TRBJ1-4; maybe TRBD1 (5 bases). Germline V lookup: CDR1 MGHRA, CDR2 YSYEKL. The CDR3 has 15 residues. Deletions cut 1 base from V and 3 bases from J, with 9 bases between. The CDR3 loop is CASSQGRDPNEKLFF. DNA for the CDR3: TGCGCCAGCAGCCAAGGTCGGGACCCTAATGAAAAACTGTTTTTT.

This clone was seen a few times. CDR3 bases: TGTGCCAGTAGTACAACGACTTCTTGGGCCGGGGAGCTGTTTTTT. Translation: CASSTTTSWAGELFF. The chain is built from TRBV19 and TRBJ2-2; D call uncertain. This CDR3 has 15 residues. Germline V lookup: CDR1 LNHDA, CDR2 SQIVND (reference sequence). Trimming removed 4 bases at V and 6 bases at J, with 15 bases between.

The J gene is TRBJ2-1, the V gene TRBV2; 8 nucleotides line up with TRBD2. V shed 4 bases and J 3 bases; nucleotides not matched to a gene: 2. This CDR3 region has 14 residues. Germline V gives CDR1 SNHLY, CDR2 FYNNEI. The CDR3 DNA reads TGTGCCAGCAGTGTAACTAGCGGCTACAATGAGCAGTTCTTC. Its translation is CASSVTSGYNEQFF.

This clone was seen a single time. V gene TRBV5-6 combines with J gene TRBJ1-2; D is ambiguous. The germline V gene encodes CDR1 SGHDT and CDR2 YYEEEE. Trimming took off 7 bases at V and 8 bases at J, with 18 bases between the two ends. This CDR3 spans 13 amino acids. The CDR3 DNA follows: TGTGCCAGCTTCTTCTGGATCGGTGGAGGCTACACCTTC. Encoded protein: CASFFWIGGGYTF.

The chain links TRBV5-1 to TRBJ1-3; weak D call: TRBD1 (5 bases). The germline V gene has CDR1 SGHRS and CDR2 YFSETQ. The CDR3 runs 13 residues. The V end was cut by 7 bases, the J end by 2 bases, with 10 bases between. The CDR3 protein is CASQGVPGNTIYF. DNA of the CDR3: TGCGCCAGCCAGGGCGTCCCTGGAAACACCATATATTTT.